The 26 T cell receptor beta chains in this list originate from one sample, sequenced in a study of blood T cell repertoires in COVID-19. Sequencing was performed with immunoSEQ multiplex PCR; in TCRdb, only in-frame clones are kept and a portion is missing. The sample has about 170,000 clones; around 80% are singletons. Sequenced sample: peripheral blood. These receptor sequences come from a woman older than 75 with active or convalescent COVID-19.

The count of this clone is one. In nucleotides, the CDR3 is TGTGCCAGCAGTCGCCGCCGAAGGCTAGCGGGGGCCCTCAGGTCGACAGATACGCAGTATTTT. It encodes CASSRRRRLAGALRSTDTQYF. The chain recombines TRBV6-2 or TRBV6-3 with TRBJ2-3; 10 positions agree with TRBD2. The germline V gene has CDR1 MNHEY and CDR2 SVGEGT. The CDR3 loop spans 21 amino acids. J was trimmed by 3 bases and V by 5 bases; bases with no gene match: 23.

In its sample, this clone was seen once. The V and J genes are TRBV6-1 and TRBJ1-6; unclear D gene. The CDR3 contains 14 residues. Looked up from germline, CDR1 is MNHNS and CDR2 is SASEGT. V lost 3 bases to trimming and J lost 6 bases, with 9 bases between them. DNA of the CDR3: TGTGCCAGCAGTGACCCTTATAGTAATTCACCCCTCCACTTT. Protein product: CASSDPYSNSPLHF.

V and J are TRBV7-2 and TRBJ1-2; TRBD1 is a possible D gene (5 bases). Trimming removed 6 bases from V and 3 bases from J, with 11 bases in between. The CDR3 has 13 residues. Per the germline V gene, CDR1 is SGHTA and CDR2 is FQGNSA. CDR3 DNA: TGTGCCAGCAGTTTGGGGCTGGACTATGGCTACACCTTC. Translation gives CASSLGLDYGYTF.

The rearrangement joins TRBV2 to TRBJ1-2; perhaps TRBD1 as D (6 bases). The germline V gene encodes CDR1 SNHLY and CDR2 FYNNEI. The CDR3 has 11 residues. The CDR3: CTSGGAPGYTF. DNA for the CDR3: TGTACAAGCGGGGGGGCGCCTGGCTACACCTTC.

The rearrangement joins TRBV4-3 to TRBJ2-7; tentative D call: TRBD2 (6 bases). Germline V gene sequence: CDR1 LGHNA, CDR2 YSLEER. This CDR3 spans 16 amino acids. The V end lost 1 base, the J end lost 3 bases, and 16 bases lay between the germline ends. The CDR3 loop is CASSQGLGLSFYEQYF. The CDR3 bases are TGCGCCAGCAGCCAAGGGTTGGGACTTTCCTTCTACGAGCAGTACTTC.

CDR3 residues: CASSPTGTSFSNEQFF. DNA of the CDR3: TGTGCCAGTAGCCCTACCGGGACTAGCTTTTCAAATGAGCAGTTCTTC. The chain is built from TRBV19 and TRBJ2-1; 9 bases line up with TRBD2. CDR1 and CDR2 (germline): LNHDA, SQIVND (reference sequence). Trimming took 6 bases from V and 7 from J; bases not matched to a gene: 13. This CDR3 has 16 residues.

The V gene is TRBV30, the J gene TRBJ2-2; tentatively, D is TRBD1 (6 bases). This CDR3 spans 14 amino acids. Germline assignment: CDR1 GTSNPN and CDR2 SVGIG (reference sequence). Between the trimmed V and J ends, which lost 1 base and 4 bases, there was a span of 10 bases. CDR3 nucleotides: TGTGCCTGGAGTGGGGGGCGGATCACCGGGGAGCTGTTTTTT. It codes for CAWSGGRITGELFF.

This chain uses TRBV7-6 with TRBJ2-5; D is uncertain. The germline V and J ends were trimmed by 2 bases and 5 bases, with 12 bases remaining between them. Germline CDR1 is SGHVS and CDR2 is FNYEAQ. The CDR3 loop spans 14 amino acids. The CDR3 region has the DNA TGTGCCAGCAGCTTACAATACGGAGAGGAGACCCAGTACTTC. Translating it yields CASSLQYGEETQYF. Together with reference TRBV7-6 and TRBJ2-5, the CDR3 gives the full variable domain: GAGVSQSPRYKVTKRGQDVALRCDPISGHVSLYWYRQALGQGPEFLTYFNYEAQQDKSGLPNDRFSAERPEGSISTLTIQRTEQRDSAMYRCASSLQYGEETQYFGPGTRLLVL.

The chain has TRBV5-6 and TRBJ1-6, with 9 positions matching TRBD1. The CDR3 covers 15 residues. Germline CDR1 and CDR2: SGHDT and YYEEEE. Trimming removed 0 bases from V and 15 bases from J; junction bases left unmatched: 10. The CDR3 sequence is CASSLDGPTGGLLHF. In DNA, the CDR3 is TGTGCCAGCAGCTTGGACGGGCCGACAGGGGGTCTCCTCCACTTT.

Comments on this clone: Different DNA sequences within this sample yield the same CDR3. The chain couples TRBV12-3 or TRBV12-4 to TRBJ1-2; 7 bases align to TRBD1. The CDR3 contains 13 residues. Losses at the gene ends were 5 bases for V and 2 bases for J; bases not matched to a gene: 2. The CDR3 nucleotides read TGTGCCAGCAGTCCGGGACAGAACTATGGCTACACCTTC. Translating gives CASSPGQNYGYTF.

Here the CDR3 reads CASSPPGGGYTF. CDR3 DNA sequence: TGTGCCAGCAGCCCCCCGGGGGGGGGCTACACCTTC. V usage is TRBV7-2 and J usage is TRBJ1-2, with TRBD1 as a possible D gene (5 bases). The length of the CDR3 is 12 residues. Germline V CDR1 and CDR2: SGHTA, FQGNSA. Trimming took off 5 bases at V and 8 bases at J, with 12 bases between the two ends.

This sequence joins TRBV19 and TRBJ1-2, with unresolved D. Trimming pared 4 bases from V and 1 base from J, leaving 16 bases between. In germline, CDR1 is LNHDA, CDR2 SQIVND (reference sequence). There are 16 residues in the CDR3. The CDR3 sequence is CASSTRTYGNNYGYTF. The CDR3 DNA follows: TGTGCCAGTAGTACCCGCACTTACGGGAATAACTATGGCTACACCTTC.

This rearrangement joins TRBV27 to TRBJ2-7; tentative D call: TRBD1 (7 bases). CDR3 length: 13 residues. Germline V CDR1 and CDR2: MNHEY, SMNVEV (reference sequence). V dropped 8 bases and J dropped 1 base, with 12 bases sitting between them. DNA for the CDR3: TGTGCCAGCTCGGCAGGGGGGTCCTACGAGCAGTACTTC. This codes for CASSAGGSYEQYF.

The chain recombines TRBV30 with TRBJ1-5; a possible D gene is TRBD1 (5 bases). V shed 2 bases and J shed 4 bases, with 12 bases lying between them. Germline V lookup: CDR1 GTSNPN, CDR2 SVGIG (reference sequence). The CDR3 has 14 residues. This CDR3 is CAWSPGGGNQPQHF. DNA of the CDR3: TGTGCCTGGAGTCCTGGGGGGGGGAATCAGCCCCAGCATTTT. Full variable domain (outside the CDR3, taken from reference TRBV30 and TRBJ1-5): SQTIHQWPATLVQPVGSPLSLECTVEGTSNPNLYWYRQAAGRGLQLLFYSVGIGQISSEVPQNLSASRPQDRQFILSSKKLLLSDSGFYLCAWSPGGGNQPQHFGDGTRLSIL.

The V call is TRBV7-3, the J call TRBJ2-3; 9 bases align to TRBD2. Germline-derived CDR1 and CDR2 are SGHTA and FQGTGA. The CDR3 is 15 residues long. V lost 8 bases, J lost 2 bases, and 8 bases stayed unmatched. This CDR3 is CASSWLAGDTDTQYF. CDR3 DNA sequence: TGTGCCAGCTCCTGGTTAGCGGGGGACACAGATACGCAGTATTTT.

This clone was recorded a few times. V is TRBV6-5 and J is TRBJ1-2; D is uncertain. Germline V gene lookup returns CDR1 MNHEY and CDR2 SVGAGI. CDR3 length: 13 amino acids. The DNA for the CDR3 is TGTGCTGTAAGCCGGGAAACGAAGTATGGCTACACCTTC. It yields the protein CAVSRETKYGYTF.

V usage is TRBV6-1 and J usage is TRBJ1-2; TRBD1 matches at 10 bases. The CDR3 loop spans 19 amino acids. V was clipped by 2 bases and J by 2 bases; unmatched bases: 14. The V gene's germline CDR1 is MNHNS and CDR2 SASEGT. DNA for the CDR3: TGTGCCAGCAGTGAAAGGTCGGGAGGACAGGGGGGGACGAACTATGGCTACACCTTC. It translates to CASSERSGGQGGTNYGYTF.

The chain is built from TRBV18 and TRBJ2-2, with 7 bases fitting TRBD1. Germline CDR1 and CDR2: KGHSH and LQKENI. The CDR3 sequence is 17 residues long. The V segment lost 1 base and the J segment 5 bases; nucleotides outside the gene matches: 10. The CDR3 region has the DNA TGTGCCAGCTCACCACAAAAGACAGGGCTTTATACCGGGGAGCTGTTTTTT. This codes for CASSPQKTGLYTGELFF.

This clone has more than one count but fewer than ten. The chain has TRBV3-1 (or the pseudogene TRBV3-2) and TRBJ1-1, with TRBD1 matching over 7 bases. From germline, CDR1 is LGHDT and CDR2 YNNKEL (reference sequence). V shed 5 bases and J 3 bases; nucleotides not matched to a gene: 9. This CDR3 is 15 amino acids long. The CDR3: CASSERTRGDTEAFF. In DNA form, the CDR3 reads TGTGCCAGCAGCGAAAGGACCAGGGGGGACACTGAAGCTTTCTTT.

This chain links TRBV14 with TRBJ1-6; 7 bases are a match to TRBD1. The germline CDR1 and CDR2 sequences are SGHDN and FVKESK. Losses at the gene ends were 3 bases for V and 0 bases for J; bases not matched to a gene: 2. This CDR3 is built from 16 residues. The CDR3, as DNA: TGTGCCAGCAGCCATGGGACAGTCTCCTATAATTCACCCCTCCACTTT. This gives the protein CASSHGTVSYNSPLHF.

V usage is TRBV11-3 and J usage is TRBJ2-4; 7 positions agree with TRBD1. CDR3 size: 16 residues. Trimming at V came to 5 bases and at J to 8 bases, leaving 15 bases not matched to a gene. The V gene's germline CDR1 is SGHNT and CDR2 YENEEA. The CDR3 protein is CASSLTSGPQGDIQYF. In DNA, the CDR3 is TGTGCCAGCAGCCTCACCTCGGGTCCCCAGGGGGACATTCAGTACTTC.

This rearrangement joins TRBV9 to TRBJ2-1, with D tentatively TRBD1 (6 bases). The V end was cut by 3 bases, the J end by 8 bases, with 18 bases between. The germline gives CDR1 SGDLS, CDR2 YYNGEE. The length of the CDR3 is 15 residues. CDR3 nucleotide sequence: TGTGCCAGCAGCGCCGACGGTTACAGGGACGATGAGCAGTTCTTC. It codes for CASSADGYRDDEQFF.

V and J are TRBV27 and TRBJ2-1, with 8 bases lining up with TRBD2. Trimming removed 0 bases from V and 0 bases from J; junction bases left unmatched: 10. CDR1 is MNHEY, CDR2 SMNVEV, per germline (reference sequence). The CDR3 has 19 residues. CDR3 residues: CASSLSRRIAGSSYNEQFF. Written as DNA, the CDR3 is TGTGCCAGCAGTTTATCTCGGAGGATAGCGGGGAGCTCCTACAATGAGCAGTTCTTC.

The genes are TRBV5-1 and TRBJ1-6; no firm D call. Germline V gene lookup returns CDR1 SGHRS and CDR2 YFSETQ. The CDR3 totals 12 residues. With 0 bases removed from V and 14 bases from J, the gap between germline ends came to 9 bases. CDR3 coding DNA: TGCGCCAGCAGCTTGGGCGAGGATTCCCTCCACTTT. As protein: CASSLGEDSLHF.

CDR3 sequence reads: CAEAGTSDGNEQFF. The CDR3 DNA follows: TGTGCAGAGGCCGGGACTAGCGATGGAAATGAGCAGTTCTTC. V and J are TRBV30 and TRBJ2-1; 10 nucleotides match TRBD2. This CDR3 comprises 14 residues. Per the germline V gene, CDR1 is GTSNPN and CDR2 is SVGIG (reference sequence).

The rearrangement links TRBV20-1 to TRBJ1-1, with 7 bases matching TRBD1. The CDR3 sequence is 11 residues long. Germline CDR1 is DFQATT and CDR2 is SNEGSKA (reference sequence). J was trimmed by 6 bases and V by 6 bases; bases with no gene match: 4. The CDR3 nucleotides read TGCAGTGCCAGGGGGGAGCCTGAAGCTTTCTTT. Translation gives CSARGEPEAFF.